The rows below give T cell receptor beta chains drawn from one sample of a study of blood T cell repertoires in COVID-19. Sequencing was performed with immunoSEQ multiplex PCR; in TCRdb, only in-frame clones are kept and a portion is missing. This table holds 330,000 or so clones, 85% to 90% found once. Sequenced sample: PBMCs or T cells enriched from blood (not recorded which). The receptor source for this set is a woman aged 25 to 39 who had been exposed to COVID-19. CDR3s include the opening cysteine and the closing phenylalanine or tryptophan. A D gene is named only where the DNA matches it firmly. Clone size is given for some rows only: seen once, a few or many times, or a class if the clone is expanded.

v_call: TRBV5-1
clone_size: NA
d_call: NA
j_call: TRBJ1-4
cdr3_nt: TGCGCCAGCAGCCTAGGACAGATGCTACCTAATGAAAAACTGTTTTTT
cdr3_aa: CASSLGQMLPNEKLFF

v_call: TRBV10-3
clone_size: NA
d_call: TRBD1
j_call: TRBJ1-3
cdr3_nt: TGTGCCATCAGTGAGATTTTCCGGGACAGGGCGGTTGGAAACACCATATATTTT
cdr3_aa: CAISEIFRDRAVGNTIYF

v_call: TRBV28
clone_size: once
d_call: TRBD2
j_call: TRBJ2-1
cdr3_nt: TGTGCCAGCAGGTTGGCTCCGGGACTACTCCCAGCCAATGAGCAGTTCTTC
cdr3_aa: CASRLAPGLLPANEQFF

v_call: TRBV19
clone_size: NA
d_call: NA
j_call: TRBJ2-1
cdr3_nt: TGTGCCAGTAGTATCGGTCCGTCCACTCTCAATGAGCAGTTCTTC
cdr3_aa: CASSIGPSTLNEQFF

v_call: TRBV7-9
clone_size: NA
d_call: TRBD1
j_call: TRBJ1-5
cdr3_nt: TGTGCCAGCAGCTTGGGGGCAGGGGGCCCGCAAGAGCCCCAGCATTTT
cdr3_aa: CASSLGAGGPQEPQHF

v_call: TRBV19
clone_size: few
d_call: NA
j_call: TRBJ1-5
cdr3_nt: TGTGCCAGTAGGGGCAGCGGTATGGGCCTTCGGGGGCAGCCCCAGCATTTT
cdr3_aa: CASRGSGMGLRGQPQHF

v_call: TRBV19
clone_size: NA
d_call: TRBD1
j_call: TRBJ1-1
cdr3_nt: TGTGCCAGTAGTATGGGGACAGGGGAAGCTTTCTTT
cdr3_aa: CASSMGTGEAFF

v_call: TRBV27
clone_size: NA
d_call: TRBD2
j_call: TRBJ2-7
cdr3_nt: TGTGCCAGCAGTCCCTCGGGTGGGAGGGGCGGTGGCCGATACGAGCAGTACTTC
cdr3_aa: CASSPSGGRGGGRYEQYF

v_call: TRBV11-3
clone_size: NA
d_call: NA
j_call: TRBJ1-1
cdr3_nt: TGTGCCAGCAGCTACTATACAGGCCCCGAAGCTTTCTTT
cdr3_aa: CASSYYTGPEAFF

v_call: TRBV28
clone_size: NA
d_call: TRBD2
j_call: TRBJ2-3
cdr3_nt: TGTGCCAGCAGTTTCCGGACTAGCGGGAGATTAACAGATACGCAGTATTTT
cdr3_aa: CASSFRTSGRLTDTQYF

v_call: TRBV10-2
clone_size: NA
d_call: NA
j_call: TRBJ1-6
cdr3_nt: TGCGCCAGCGGGGAATCGGGAGGCGGATCACCCCTCCACTTT
cdr3_aa: CASGESGGGSPLHF

v_call: TRBV28
clone_size: NA
d_call: TRBD1
j_call: TRBJ2-5
cdr3_nt: TGTGCCAGCAGTTTATGGGGACAGGGGTTGCTGGAGACCCAGTACTTC
cdr3_aa: CASSLWGQGLLETQYF

v_call: TRBV19
clone_size: NA
d_call: TRBD1
j_call: TRBJ2-7
cdr3_nt: TGTGCCAGTAGTGCTAGGCAGGGGGTCGGCGAGCAGTACTTC
cdr3_aa: CASSARQGVGEQYF

v_call: TRBV30
clone_size: NA
d_call: NA
j_call: TRBJ2-4
cdr3_nt: TGTGCCTGGAGTACGACAGGGAGGGCCAAAAACATTCAGTACTTC
cdr3_aa: CAWSTTGRAKNIQYF

v_call: TRBV5-1
clone_size: NA
d_call: TRBD1
j_call: TRBJ2-3
cdr3_nt: TGCGCCAGCAGCTCCCAGGGACAGGGAGTAGATACGCAGTATTTT
cdr3_aa: CASSSQGQGVDTQYF

v_call: TRBV7-8
clone_size: NA
d_call: TRBD2
j_call: TRBJ2-3
cdr3_nt: TGTGCCAGCAGCCCCCGGGGTAGCGGGACGGAAGATACGCAGTATTTT
cdr3_aa: CASSPRGSGTEDTQYF

v_call: TRBV19
clone_size: NA
d_call: NA
j_call: TRBJ1-5
cdr3_nt: TGTGCCAGTAGTGCAACTTTAGACAGCTATCAGCCCCAGCATTTT
cdr3_aa: CASSATLDSYQPQHF

v_call: TRBV27
clone_size: NA
d_call: NA
j_call: TRBJ1-2
cdr3_nt: TGTGCCAGCAGTTTCAGCACAGGGTATGGCTACACCTTC
cdr3_aa: CASSFSTGYGYTF

v_call: TRBV10-2
clone_size: NA
d_call: TRBD1
j_call: TRBJ2-7
cdr3_nt: TGCGCCAGCTCCGGGACAGGGAGGAGCGAGCAGTACTTC
cdr3_aa: CASSGTGRSEQYF

v_call: TRBV28
clone_size: NA
d_call: TRBD2
j_call: TRBJ2-7
cdr3_nt: TGTGCCAGCAGCCTAGGACTAGCGGGACCCTACGAGCAGTACTTC
cdr3_aa: CASSLGLAGPYEQYF

v_call: TRBV28
clone_size: once
d_call: NA
j_call: TRBJ2-3
cdr3_nt: TGTGCCAGCAGTTTAAGGGGGAGGGCCGAGACGCAGTATTTT
cdr3_aa: CASSLRGRAETQYF

v_call: TRBV9
clone_size: NA
d_call: TRBD2
j_call: TRBJ2-7
cdr3_nt: TGTGCCAGCAGCGTAATGGGGACTAGCGTACCCTACGAGCAGTACTTC
cdr3_aa: CASSVMGTSVPYEQYF

v_call: TRBV5-1
clone_size: few
d_call: NA
j_call: TRBJ1-5
cdr3_nt: TGCGCCAGCAGCCCCCGGGGAGATCAGCCCCAGCATTTT
cdr3_aa: CASSPRGDQPQHF

v_call: TRBV5-1
clone_size: NA
d_call: NA
j_call: TRBJ1-2
cdr3_nt: TGCGCCAGCAGCTTGGCCACAGGGAGTGGCTACACCTTC
cdr3_aa: CASSLATGSGYTF

v_call: TRBV5-6
clone_size: NA
d_call: TRBD2
j_call: TRBJ2-7
cdr3_nt: TGTGCCAGCAGCTCTCCGCGGTCCGGCGGGAGGGGGACCTACGAGCAGTACTTC
cdr3_aa: CASSSPRSGGRGTYEQYF

v_call: TRBV25-1
clone_size: once
d_call: TRBD1
j_call: TRBJ2-7
cdr3_nt: TGTGCCAGCAGTGGCGAGGGGACAGGGGAGTACGAGCAGTACTTC
cdr3_aa: CASSGEGTGEYEQYF

v_call: TRBV18
clone_size: NA
d_call: NA
j_call: TRBJ1-4
cdr3_nt: TGTGCCAGCTCCCCAGGAGGAGAGTTCGAAAAACTGTTTTTT
cdr3_aa: CASSPGGEFEKLFF

v_call: TRBV12-3/TRBV12-4
clone_size: NA
d_call: NA
j_call: TRBJ2-1
cdr3_nt: TGTGCCAGCAGCTCGAGGGATGAGCAGTTCTTC
cdr3_aa: CASSSRDEQFF

v_call: TRBV4-1
clone_size: once
d_call: NA
j_call: TRBJ2-7
cdr3_nt: TGCGCCAGCAGCCAAGGAGTTTCATTCCAGGACCCGGGACAATACTACGAGCAGTACTTC
cdr3_aa: CASSQGVSFQDPGQYYEQYF

v_call: TRBV19
clone_size: NA
d_call: TRBD1
j_call: TRBJ1-5
cdr3_nt: TGTGCCAGTAGGGGACAGGGGAATCAGCCCCAGCATTTT
cdr3_aa: CASRGQGNQPQHF

v_call: TRBV11-3
clone_size: NA
d_call: NA
j_call: TRBJ2-3
cdr3_nt: TGTGCCAGCAGCCAAAGGGCAGGGTCCACAGATACGCAGTATTTT
cdr3_aa: CASSQRAGSTDTQYF

v_call: TRBV6-5
clone_size: NA
d_call: NA
j_call: TRBJ1-5
cdr3_nt: TGTGCCAGCAGTTACGCGGCAGGGCTAAATCAGCCCCAGCATTTT
cdr3_aa: CASSYAAGLNQPQHF

v_call: TRBV19
clone_size: NA
d_call: NA
j_call: TRBJ1-3
cdr3_nt: TGTGCCAGTAGTATAAGTGACAGTCTCTCTGGAAACACCATATATTTT
cdr3_aa: CASSISDSLSGNTIYF

v_call: TRBV6-5
clone_size: NA
d_call: NA
j_call: TRBJ1-1
cdr3_nt: TGTGCCAGCAGTTACTCGAGGGAGAAGGTGACTGAAGCTTTCTTT
cdr3_aa: CASSYSREKVTEAFF